This T cell receptor (beta chain) was recovered during a study of T cells in localized non-small cell lung cancer (dated by TCRdb to 2019 to 2021). As for the study more broadly: T cell repertoires of 200 to 250 early-stage NSCLC patients were analyzed, with tumors being compared against uninvolved tumor-adjacent lungs. The cohort consisted of 236 treatment-naive NSCLC patients whose localized lung tumors had been resected. A mean age of around 69 years was recorded for the NSCLC patients, of whom roughly 130 were male and about a hundred were female. Summary of the overall study and its limitations: Because multi-region sequencing of the tumors was not done, intratumor heterogeneity could not be ruled out. A median of roughly 60 of the top 100 tumor clones turned up in the paired uninvolved adjacent lung, and 25 to 30 of those clones also ranked among the top 100 of that same adjacent lung. Higher T cell density in blood was associated with longer overall survival, whereas higher clonality in adjacent lung was associated with shorter survival. Uninvolved tumor-adjacent lung showed the highest T cell clonality, higher than tumor, which suggests more focused antigenic responses in the adjacent lung. Because the study design was exploratory, TCR variables were selected using unadjusted p-values without false-discovery rate correction.

This clone is termed medium-sized (0.01 to 0.1%). Its antigen remains unidentified. Base qualities are not at hand, and no much larger clone is one base apart. At diagnosis, tumor, uninvolved tumor-adjacent lung and peripheral blood were collected and then preserved as a mix of FFPE and fresh-frozen material. The immunoSEQ Assay was used to sequence TCR beta CDR3 regions from DNA. The authors processed their data as follows. T cell density was computed as TCR beta template counts normalized to usable DNA estimated by amplifying housekeeping genes. Richness was estimated using the preseqR package, with extrapolation to 400,000 templates for PBMC samples and to 120,000 templates for tissue samples. Clonality was taken to be one minus Pielou's evenness. Differential abundance testing on productive amino-acid clonotypes, with a minimum total count of 5 and an alpha of 0.1, was used to identify tissue-enriched TCRs. The Jaccard Index and the Morisita Overlap Index were used to measure repertoire overlap between compartments. GLIPH clustered TCR beta CDR3s with public tetramer-defined viral CDR3s; viral motifs required at least three viral sequences plus V-gene enrichment. Sourced from immuneACCESS, this table was stored by TCRdb with only in-frame sequences that have V and J called. A share of the clones is absent; for the studies checked, an unresolved V gene accounts for under half, and the remainder has no known explanation. The V and J calls and clone size were taken over from that table, and D and trimming were inferred from the DNA. For this sample the table gives about 1,700 clones, of which about a quarter were detected only once. Of the sample, roughly 17% falls within the top ten clones.

The CDR3 measures 14 amino acids from cysteine to phenylalanine. The CDR3 DNA has 42 bases and is translated from base 1. V loses 5 bases at its end and J loses 4 bases; junction bases beyond the gene matches: 7. CDR1 and CDR2 (SGHNT, YENEEA) derive from the germline V gene. This clonotype was sampled from a man aged 35 to 69 with stage I lung adenocarcinoma. Sequencing used lung tumor tissue, obtained before any cancer treatment. In this chain, TRBV11-3 is recombined with TRBJ2-5, and TRBD2 matches 7 of the central bases. CDR3 loop: CASSRLAPSETQYF. The base sequence is TGTGCCAGCAGCCGACTAGCCCCGTCAGAGACCCAGTACTTC. Beyond the CDR3, the reference TRBV11-3 and TRBJ2-5 genes provide the residues; the full variable domain reads: EAGVVQSPRYKIIEKKQPVAFWCNPISGHNTLYWYLQNLGQGPELLIRYENEEAVDDSQLPKDRFSAERLKGVDSTLKIQPAELGDSAVYLCASSRLAPSETQYFGPGTRLLVL.